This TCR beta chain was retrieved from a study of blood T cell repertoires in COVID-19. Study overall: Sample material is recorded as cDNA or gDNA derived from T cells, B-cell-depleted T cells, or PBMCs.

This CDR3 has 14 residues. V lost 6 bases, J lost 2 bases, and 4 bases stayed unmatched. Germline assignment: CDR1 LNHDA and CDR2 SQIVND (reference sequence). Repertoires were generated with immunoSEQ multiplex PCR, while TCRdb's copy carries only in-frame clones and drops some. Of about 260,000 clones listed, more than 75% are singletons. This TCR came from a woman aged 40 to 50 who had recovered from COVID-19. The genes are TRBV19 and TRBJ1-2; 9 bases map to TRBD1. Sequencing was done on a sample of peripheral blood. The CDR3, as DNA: TGTGCCAGTAGGACGGACAGGGGCAACTATGGCTACACCTTC. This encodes CASRTDRGNYGYTF.